This T cell receptor beta chain stems from a study of T-cell memory formation after mild COVID-19. Study as a whole: Among the donors, TCR clusters were largely specific to each donor. Study-wide points: Pre-infection memory contained some responding clones, which suggested that cross-reactive memory had joined. Clones contracting day 15 to 85 were balanced CD4/CD8; later expanders leaned CD4+.

Only a few counts were recorded for this clonotype. Antigen unknown. Sample barcodes and UMIs were carried by the TCR alpha and TCR beta cDNA libraries that 5'RACE generated with constant-segment primers. TCRdb reprocessed the 5' RACE reads with MiXCR, giving one entry per CDR3 protein. The profile shows under 450,000 distinct CDR3 sequences, more than 20% of them singletons. V was shortened by 0 bases and J by 5 bases, with 17 bases between the two germline ends. Germline assignment: CDR1 DFQATT and CDR2 SNEGSKA (reference sequence). This CDR3 region has 15 residues. This chain uses TRBV20-1 with TRBJ2-7; tentatively, D is TRBD2 (5 bases). The source is an adult woman who had mild COVID-19 (a few samples of this study predate the infection). Cell type and time point are not known. The sequencing sample was made of PBMCs or a T cell subset sorted from them (not recorded which). CDR3 DNA sequence: TGCAGTGCTAGAGACATTGCTAGCTACGACGACGAGCAGTACTTC. Encoded protein: CSARDIASYDDEQYF.